Below, 10 T cell receptor beta chains from the same sample are listed, as sequenced in a study of B cell selection in AIRE deficiency. Conventional CD4 T cells were sorted as CD4+CD127+ cells. The data were produced by immunoSEQ multiplex PCR, yet TCRdb's version contains in-frame clones alone and is incomplete. Among 1,500 to 2,000 clones, roughly 90% were seen once, and the ten largest hold roughly 1.5%. What was sequenced was CD4+CD127+ conventional T cells sorted from PBMCs. The receptors originated from a human donor in good health.

This sequence joins TRBV11-2 and TRBJ2-2, with D unresolved. Germline assignment: CDR1 SGHAT and CDR2 FQNNGV. V was trimmed by 1 base and J by 1 base, leaving 4 bases between them. CDR3 length: 14 residues. This CDR3 is CASSLALNTGELFF. For the CDR3, the DNA is TGTGCCAGCAGCTTAGCTCTGAACACCGGGGAGCTGTTTTTT.

This chain connects TRBV10-3 to TRBJ2-2; D is possibly TRBD2 (5 bases). Deletions cut 6 bases from V and 3 bases from J, with 14 bases between. Germline V gene data show CDR1 as ENHRY and CDR2 as SYGVKD. The CDR3 runs to 15 residues. CDR3 DNA sequence: TGTGCCATCAGGCCCACTAGTGTAGACACCGGGGAGCTGTTTTTT. As protein: CAIRPTSVDTGELFF.

The V and J genes are TRBV11-2 and TRBJ2-1; 8 bases map to TRBD2. V trimming: 1 base; J trimming: 9 bases; junction bases outside the gene matches: 11. The CDR3 length is 16 residues. Germline loops: CDR1 SGHAT, CDR2 FQNNGV. CDR3 DNA sequence: TGTGCCAGCAGCTTAGGGGGACTAGGGGTGGGCACTGAGCAGTTCTTC. This gives the protein CASSLGGLGVGTEQFF.

The V gene is TRBV7-8, the J gene TRBJ2-1; 9 bases are shared with TRBD2. This CDR3 comprises 16 residues. The V gene end was trimmed by 6 bases and the J gene end by 2 bases; junction bases not matched to a gene: 8. From germline, CDR1 is SGHVS and CDR2 FQNEAQ. The CDR3 reads CASSYNSGSTYNEQFF. In DNA form, the CDR3 reads TGTGCCAGCAGTTATAATAGCGGGAGCACCTACAATGAGCAGTTCTTC.

The genes are TRBV2 and TRBJ2-3; 12 bases agree with TRBD2. The CDR3 length is 16 residues. Germline CDR1 is SNHLY and CDR2 is FYNNEI. V lost 8 bases to trimming and J lost 4 bases; unmatched junction nucleotides: 10. The CDR3 sequence: CASENRLAGVADTQYF. DNA for the CDR3: TGTGCCAGCGAAAACCGACTAGCGGGAGTAGCAGATACGCAGTATTTT.

This chain joins TRBV5-1 and TRBJ2-7; the D is unclear. CDR1 is SGHRS, CDR2 YFSETQ, per germline. The V end lost 1 base, the J end lost 2 bases, and 4 bases lay between the germline ends. This CDR3 region has 12 residues. As DNA, the CDR3 is TGCGCCAGCAGCTTGACGACCTACGAGCAGTACTTC. Translating it yields CASSLTTYEQYF.

J is TRBJ2-1 and V is TRBV6-5, with D possibly being TRBD1 (5 bases). With 5 bases removed from V and 6 bases from J, the gap between germline ends came to 14 bases. Germline CDR1 MNHEY, CDR2 SVGAGI. This CDR3 is 14 amino acids long. CDR3 nucleotides: TGTGCCAGCAGTCGTGGTGGGGCCGGCAATGAGCAGTTCTTC. It translates to CASSRGGAGNEQFF.

This clone was detected only a few times. The chain recombines TRBV7-9 with TRBJ1-5; 7 bases fit TRBD1. J was trimmed by 3 bases and V by 4 bases; bases with no gene match: 3. The CDR3 spans 14 residues. CDR1 and CDR2 from the germline V gene are SEHNR and FQNEAQ (reference sequence). The chain's CDR3 is CASSSRGDNQPQHF. The CDR3 bases are TGTGCCAGCAGCTCCAGGGGGGACAATCAGCCCCAGCATTTT.

This rearrangement joins TRBV6-4 to TRBJ2-2; the match to TRBD1 covers 8 bases. The germline gives CDR1 MRHNA, CDR2 SNTAGT. This CDR3 is 14 amino acids long. V shed 5 bases and J 4 bases; nucleotides not matched to a gene: 3. DNA for the CDR3: TGTGCCAGCAGTTCCGGGACAGGCACCGGGGAGCTGTTTTTT. Translated, it gives CASSSGTGTGELFF.

V usage is TRBV27 and J usage is TRBJ2-3; 8 nucleotides line up with TRBD2. Trimming at V came to 4 bases and at J to 0 bases, leaving 6 bases not matched to a gene. The germline V gene has CDR1 MNHEY and CDR2 SMNVEV (reference sequence). The CDR3 is 16 residues long. CDR3 nucleotides: TGTGCCAGCAGTTCGACTAGCGCCTGGAGCACAGATACGCAGTATTTT. Translating it yields CASSSTSAWSTDTQYF.